These 25 T cell receptor beta chains were sequenced from one sample in a study of regulatory T cells. Study-level points and caveats: Compared with autologous conventional CD4+ cells and control regulatory cells, CD3G-deficient regulatory T cells showed reduced diversity.

The primer mix had 52 TRBV and 13 TRBJ primers. Measured with immunoSEQ multiplex PCR; TCRdb has only the in-frame clones, and not every one. Here the sample spans thousands of clones, around 93% being singletons. Their specific antigens are unknown. The source material was CD4+ Tregs sorted from blood. The receptors were gathered from a child aged 5 to 17 with CD3G deficiency.

J is TRBJ2-5 and V is TRBV5-1, with D maybe TRBD2 (6 bases). V lost 2 bases and J lost 7, with 15 bases in between. The CDR3 consists of 14 residues. CDR1 and CDR2 (germline): SGHRS, YFSETQ. The CDR3 DNA reads as TGCGCCAGCAGCTTAGATAGCGGTCCGGGGACCCAGTACTTC. Translating gives CASSLDSGPGTQYF.

The chain combines TRBV6-1 with TRBJ2-7, with D hard to call. CDR1 MNHNS and CDR2 SASEGT come from the germline V gene. The CDR3 loop spans 12 amino acids. V was cut by 2 bases and J by 4 bases, with 6 bases left in between. CDR3 protein: CASSESVYEQYF. CDR3 nucleotides: TGTGCCAGCAGTGAATCTGTTTACGAGCAGTACTTC.

This chain connects TRBV10-2 to TRBJ2-1; the D gene is possibly TRBD1 (5 bases). There are 12 residues in the CDR3. The germline CDR1 and CDR2 sequences are WSHSY and SAAADI. V gave up 4 bases and J gave up 9 bases, with 10 bases separating them. CDR3 loop: CASSGQGIEQFF. CDR3 DNA sequence: TGCGCCAGCAGTGGTCAGGGTATTGAGCAGTTCTTC.

The chain couples TRBV5-1 to TRBJ2-3, with 9 positions matching TRBD2. CDR1 and CDR2 (germline): SGHRS, YFSETQ. V lost 3 bases to trimming and J lost 6 bases; unmatched junction nucleotides: 2. The CDR3 runs 13 residues. Written as DNA, the CDR3 is TGCGCCAGCAGCTCCAGCGGGAGGGATACGCAGTATTTT. Amino acids: CASSSSGRDTQYF.

The chain employs TRBV13 and TRBJ2-5, with 10 nucleotides matching TRBD2. Unmatched junction bases numbered 9, after V lost 3 bases and J lost 5 bases. The germline V gene encodes CDR1 PRHDT and CDR2 FYEKMQ (reference sequence). This CDR3 has 16 amino acids. In DNA, the CDR3 is TGTGCCAGCAGCTTTCTGCCTAGCGGGAGTGGGGAGACCCAGTACTTC. Translated: CASSFLPSGSGETQYF.

The chain recombines TRBV11-2 with TRBJ2-7, with D hard to call. Trimming cost V 0 bases and J 0 bases, with 9 bases left between them. CDR1 and CDR2 from the germline V gene are SGHAT and FQNNGV. The CDR3 spans 15 residues. The CDR3 DNA is TGTGCCAGCAGCTTAGATATCACCAGCTCCTACGAGCAGTACTTC. Protein: CASSLDITSSYEQYF.

The rearrangement joins TRBV6-1 to TRBJ1-1, with D tentatively TRBD1 (5 bases). Trimming stripped 6 bases from V and 7 bases from J, with 9 bases between. The germline CDR1 and CDR2 sequences are MNHNS and SASEGT. CDR3 length: 11 amino acids. The chain's CDR3 is CASRGRVEAFF. Here the CDR3 DNA reads TGTGCCAGCAGGGGACGTGTTGAAGCTTTCTTT.

This clone is a singleton in its sample. The chain couples TRBV5-1 to TRBJ2-2, with D uncertain. Trimming stripped 1 base from V and 0 bases from J, with 7 bases between. Germline V gene lookup returns CDR1 SGHRS and CDR2 YFSETQ. The CDR3 has 15 amino acids. The CDR3 nucleotides read TGCGCCAGCAGCTTGTTAGCCTCGAACACCGGGGAGCTGTTTTTT. Amino acids: CASSLLASNTGELFF.

The chain employs TRBV6-1 and TRBJ1-2; D call uncertain. V lost 2 bases and J lost 7, with 8 bases in between. The CDR3 extends over 12 amino acids. The V gene's germline CDR1 is MNHNS and CDR2 SASEGT. CDR3 region: CASSESRVGYTF. The CDR3 DNA reads as TGTGCCAGCAGTGAAAGTAGGGTTGGCTACACCTTC.

The chain joins TRBV14 to TRBJ2-1; D possibly uses TRBD1 or TRBD2 (6 bases each). This CDR3 has 20 residues. Deletions cut 1 base from V and 6 bases from J, with 28 bases between. CDR1 SGHDN and CDR2 FVKESK come from the germline V gene. CDR3 coding DNA: TGTGCCAGCAGCCAAGTACTGGGGGGCTTGAGGGGGTCATTAGGCAATGAGCAGTTCTTC. Its protein is CASSQVLGGLRGSLGNEQFF.

The chain uses TRBV7-9 and TRBJ1-2; the D gene is possibly TRBD1 (5 bases). CDR3 length: 12 residues. Trimming cost V 5 bases and J 5 bases, with 9 bases left between them. Germline CDR1 reads SEHNR; CDR2 reads FQNEAQ (reference sequence). The CDR3 DNA reads TGTGCCAGCAGCCACGCAGGGTATGGCTACACCTTC. Amino acids: CASSHAGYGYTF.

The V and J genes are TRBV28 and TRBJ2-1, with TRBD1 matching 7 bases. Looked up from germline, CDR1 is MDHEN and CDR2 is SYDVKM. Trimming at V came to 6 bases and at J to 9 bases, leaving 20 bases not matched to a gene. The CDR3 has 17 amino acids. The CDR3 nucleotides are TGTGCCAGCAGGAAATATGGCTTAGGACAGGCCCTGGGTGAGCAGTTCTTC. The encoded protein is CASRKYGLGQALGEQFF.

This sequence joins TRBV2 and TRBJ2-7; 11 bases line up with TRBD2. The ends lost 9 bases at V and 1 base at J; junction bases unmatched: 2. Germline loops: CDR1 SNHLY, CDR2 FYNNEI. The CDR3 consists of 13 residues. CDR3 DNA sequence: TGTGCCAGTAGCGGGAGGGCTTCCTACGAGCAGTACTTC. Its protein product is CASSGRASYEQYF. Full variable domain (rest looked up from reference TRBV2 and TRBJ2-7): EPEVTQTPSHQVTQMGQEVILRCVPISNHLYFYWYRQILGQKVEFLVSFYNNEISEKSEIFDDQFSVERPDGSNFTLKIRSTKLEDSAMYFCASSGRASYEQYFGPGTRLTVT.

V usage is TRBV11-2 and J usage is TRBJ1-1, with TRBD1 as a possible D gene (5 bases). Germline V CDR1 and CDR2: SGHAT, FQNNGV. The CDR3 contains 14 residues. Trimming shortened V by 3 bases and J by 0 bases, and 8 bases separated the two germline ends. CDR3 protein: CASSFGTVNTEAFF. Written as DNA, the CDR3 is TGTGCCAGCAGCTTTGGGACCGTGAACACTGAAGCTTTCTTT.

V is TRBV28 and J is TRBJ1-1; D perhaps matches TRBD1 (6 bases). V lost 6 bases to trimming and J lost 5 bases, with 19 bases between them. CDR1 and CDR2 from the germline V gene are MDHEN and SYDVKM. The CDR3 covers 15 residues. In nucleotides, the CDR3 is TGTGCCAGCAGCTCCGGACAGCGCGGAGCTACTGAAGCTTTCTTT. Translation gives CASSSGQRGATEAFF.

The rearrangement links TRBV6-1 to TRBJ2-7; weak D call: TRBD2 (6 bases). V was trimmed by 7 bases and J by 6 bases, leaving 19 bases between them. The germline CDR1 and CDR2 sequences are MNHNS and SASEGT. CDR3 length: 14 amino acids. The CDR3: CASTTPGRRGEQYF. The CDR3 DNA follows: TGTGCCAGCACCACCCCGGGACGGAGGGGCGAGCAGTACTTC.

This chain joins TRBV6-1 and TRBJ2-7; 8 bases fit TRBD2. Germline V gene data show CDR1 as MNHNS and CDR2 as SASEGT. J lost 6 bases, V lost 4 bases, and 5 bases had no gene match. This CDR3 has 13 amino acids. The CDR3 loop reads CASSAGRAREQYF. The CDR3 DNA is TGTGCCAGCAGTGCCGGGAGGGCCCGCGAGCAGTACTTC.

V gene TRBV5-1 combines with J gene TRBJ1-1, with D maybe TRBD1 (5 bases). The V and J ends lost 5 bases and 4 bases respectively, with 15 bases between them. The CDR3 runs to 14 residues. Germline loops: CDR1 SGHRS, CDR2 YFSETQ. CDR3: CASRSGTPFTEAFF. The CDR3 DNA sequence: TGCGCCAGCAGATCCGGGACTCCATTCACTGAAGCTTTCTTT.

This clone was picked up a small number of times. The chain joins TRBV27 to TRBJ2-1; TRBD2 might be the D (5 bases). The CDR3 is 15 amino acids. V was trimmed by 2 bases and J by 0 bases, leaving 8 bases between them. Germline CDR1 MNHEY, CDR2 SMNVEV (reference sequence). Here the CDR3 reads CASSLKGDSYNEQFF. CDR3 nucleotides: TGTGCCAGCAGTTTAAAGGGAGACTCCTACAATGAGCAGTTCTTC.

The rearrangement links TRBV5-1 to TRBJ2-2; TRBD1 aligns across 9 bases. V shed 7 bases, J shed 7 bases, and the junction held 8 bases outside the gene matches. The CDR3 spans 14 residues. Looked up from germline, CDR1 is SGHRS and CDR2 is YFSETQ. The chain's CDR3 is CASRRDRVGGELFF. The CDR3 region has the DNA TGCGCCAGCCGCCGGGACAGGGTAGGCGGGGAGCTGTTTTTT.

This chain links TRBV5-1 with TRBJ2-6, with a weak D call TRBD1 (5 bases). The CDR3 length is 15 residues. Germline V gene lookup returns CDR1 SGHRS and CDR2 YFSETQ. Trimming shortened V by 4 bases and J by 0 bases, and 8 bases separated the two germline ends. As DNA, the CDR3 is TGCGCCAGCAGCCCGACAGTCTCTGGGGCCAACGTCCTGACTTTC. Its protein product is CASSPTVSGANVLTF.

The J gene is TRBJ2-7, the V gene TRBV28, with 8 nucleotides matching TRBD2. The CDR3 has 17 amino acids. Germline loops: CDR1 MDHEN, CDR2 SYDVKM. After removal of 6 bases from V and 10 bases from J, the junction contained 23 bases not matched to a gene. The CDR3 nucleotides read TGTGCCAGCAGCCTCGATATGGGACCAAGAGGAGCGGGAGCTCAGTACTTC. This translates into CASSLDMGPRGAGAQYF. The complete variable domain, with remaining parts taken from reference TRBV28 and TRBJ2-7, reads DVKVTQSSRYLVKRTGEKVFLECVQDMDHENMFWYRQDPGLGLRLIYFSYDVKMKEKGDIPEGYSVSREKKERFSLILESASTNQTSMYLCASSLDMGPRGAGAQYFGPGTRLTVT.

The rearrangement links TRBV28 to TRBJ2-7, with 9 bases matching TRBD1. Germline V CDR1 and CDR2: MDHEN, SYDVKM. V shed 8 bases and J 5 bases; nucleotides not matched to a gene: 13. The CDR3 has 15 residues. The CDR3 reads CASSYAGTGNHEQYF. The CDR3 nucleotides are TGTGCCAGCTCATATGCCGGGACAGGGAACCACGAGCAGTACTTC.

The CDR3 nucleotides read TGTGCCAGCAGTTACCCCGAGGACAGAGACAATGAGCAGTTCTTC. Its translation: CASSYPEDRDNEQFF. This sequence joins TRBV6-5 and TRBJ2-1, with D possibly being TRBD1 (6 bases). The CDR3 totals 15 residues. Per germline, CDR1 MNHEY and CDR2 SVGAGI. V lost 2 bases and J lost 5, with 13 bases in between.

This chain connects TRBV27 to TRBJ2-1, with 8 positions matching TRBD2. J lost 2 bases, V lost 6 bases, and 3 bases had no gene match. CDR1 and CDR2 from the germline V gene are MNHEY and SMNVEV (reference sequence). CDR3 size: 14 residues. DNA for the CDR3: TGTGCCAGCAGCTTTAGCGGGACCTACAATGAGCAGTTCTTC. The encoded protein is CASSFSGTYNEQFF.